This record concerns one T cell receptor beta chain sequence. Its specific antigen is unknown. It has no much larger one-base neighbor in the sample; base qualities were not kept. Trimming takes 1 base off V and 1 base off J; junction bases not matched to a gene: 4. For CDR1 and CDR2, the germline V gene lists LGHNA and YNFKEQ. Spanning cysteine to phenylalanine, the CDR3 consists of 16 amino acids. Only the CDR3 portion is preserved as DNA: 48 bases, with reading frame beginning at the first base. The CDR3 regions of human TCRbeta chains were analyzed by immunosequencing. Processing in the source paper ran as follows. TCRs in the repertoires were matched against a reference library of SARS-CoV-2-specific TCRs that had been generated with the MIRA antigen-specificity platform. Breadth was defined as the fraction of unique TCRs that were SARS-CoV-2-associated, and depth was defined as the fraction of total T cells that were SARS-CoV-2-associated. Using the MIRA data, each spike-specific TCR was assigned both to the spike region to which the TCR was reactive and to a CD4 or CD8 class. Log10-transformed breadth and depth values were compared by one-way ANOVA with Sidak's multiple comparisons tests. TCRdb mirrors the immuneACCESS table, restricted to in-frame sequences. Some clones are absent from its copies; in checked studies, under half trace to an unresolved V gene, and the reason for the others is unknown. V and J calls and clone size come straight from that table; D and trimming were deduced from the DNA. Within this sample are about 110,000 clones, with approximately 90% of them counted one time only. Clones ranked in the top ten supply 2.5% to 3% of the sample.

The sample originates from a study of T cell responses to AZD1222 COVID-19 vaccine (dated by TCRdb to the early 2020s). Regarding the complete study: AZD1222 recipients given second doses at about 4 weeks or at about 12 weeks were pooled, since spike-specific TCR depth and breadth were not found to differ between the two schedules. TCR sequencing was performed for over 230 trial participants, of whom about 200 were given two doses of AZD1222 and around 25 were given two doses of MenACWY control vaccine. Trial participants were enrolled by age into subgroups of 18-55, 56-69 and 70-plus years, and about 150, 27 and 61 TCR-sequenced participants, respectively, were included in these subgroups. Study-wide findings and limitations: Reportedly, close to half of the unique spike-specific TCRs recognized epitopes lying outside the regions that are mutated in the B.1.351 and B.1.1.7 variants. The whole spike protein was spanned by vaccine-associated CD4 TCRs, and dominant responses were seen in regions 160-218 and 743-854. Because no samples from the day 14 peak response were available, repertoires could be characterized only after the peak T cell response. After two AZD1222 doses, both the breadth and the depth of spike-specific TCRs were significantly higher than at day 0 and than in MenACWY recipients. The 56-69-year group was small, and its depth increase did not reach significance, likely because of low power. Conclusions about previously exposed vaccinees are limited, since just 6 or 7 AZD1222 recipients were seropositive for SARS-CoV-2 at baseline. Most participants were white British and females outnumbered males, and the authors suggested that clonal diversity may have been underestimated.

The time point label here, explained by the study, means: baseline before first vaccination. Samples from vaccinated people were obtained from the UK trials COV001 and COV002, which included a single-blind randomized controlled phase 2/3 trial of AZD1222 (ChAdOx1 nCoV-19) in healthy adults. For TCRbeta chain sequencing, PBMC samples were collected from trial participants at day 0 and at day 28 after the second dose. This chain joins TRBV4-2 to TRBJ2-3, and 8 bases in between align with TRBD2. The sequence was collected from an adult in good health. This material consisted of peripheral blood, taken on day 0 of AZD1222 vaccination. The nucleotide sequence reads TGTGCCAGCAGCCAAGGTCCAGCGGGGGGCACAGATACGCAGTATTTT. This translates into CASSQGPAGGTDTQYF.